These 32 T cell receptor beta chains originate from one sample sequenced in a study of T cells in Graves' hyperthyroidism and ophthalmopathy. TCR beta CDR3 sequences were amplified from RNA transcripts. TCR CDR3 regions were first amplified by RT-PCR with HTBI primers. TCRdb reanalysed the multiplex PCR reads using MiXCR and keeps one entry per CDR3 protein. The table shows about 530,000 distinct CDR3 sequences, with roughly 17% occurring only once. Sequenced material: blood. Receptors were obtained from a woman under 30 with Graves' ophthalmopathy.

The chain has TRBV29-1 and TRBJ1-2, with 8 bases matching TRBD1. The V and J ends lost 5 bases and 4 bases, in that order; junction bases with no gene match: 12. The CDR3 loop spans 15 amino acids. CDR1 is SQVTM, CDR2 ANQGSEA, per germline. DNA for the CDR3: TGCAGCGTTTCCGACAGGGGCCGACGACCCTATGGCTACACCTTC. Its translation is CSVSDRGRRPYGYTF.

This clonotype showed up just a few times. V gene TRBV7-6 combines with J gene TRBJ2-1; 9 nucleotides line up with TRBD2. Per germline, CDR1 SGHVS and CDR2 FNYEAQ. CDR3 length: 14 amino acids. With 6 bases clipped from V and 5 bases from J, the junction kept 5 bases outside the gene matches. The DNA for the CDR3 is TGTGCCAGCAGTCAGGGACTAGCAAACAATGAGCAGTTCTTC. Translated: CASSQGLANNEQFF.

This clonotype was observed at least ten times. The chain links TRBV6-1 to TRBJ2-5; TRBD2 aligns across 10 bases. Unmatched junction bases numbered 14, after V lost 2 bases and J lost 5 bases. The germline gives CDR1 MNHNS, CDR2 SASEGT. This CDR3 is built from 18 residues. CDR3 sequence (DNA): TGTGCCAGCAGTGAACAACCGTTAGCGGGAGGTTTAAGGGAGACCCAGTACTTC. Translating it yields CASSEQPLAGGLRETQYF.

This clonotype has a count of ten or more. A read error may produce the germline difference seen at one junction end. The CDR3: CASSLGTDYEQYF. The CDR3 nucleotides read TGTGCCAGCAGCCTTGGGACAGACTACGAGCAGTACTTC. The chain recombines TRBV5-1 with TRBJ2-7; 7 bases are a match to TRBD1. The CDR3 consists of 13 residues. Germline V CDR1 and CDR2: SGHRS, YFSETQ. Combining the CDR3 with reference TRBV5-1 and TRBJ2-7 gives the whole variable domain KAGVTQTPRYLIKTRGQQVTLSCSPISGHRSVSWYQQTPGQGLQFLFEYFSETQRNKGNFPGRFSGRQFSNSRSEMNVSTLELGDSALYLCASSLGTDYEQYFGPGTRLTVT.

CDR3 nucleotides: TGTGCCAGCAGCCAGATGGGGACAGGGGGAGAAAAACTGTTTTTT. This encodes CASSQMGTGGEKLFF. The chain is built from TRBV11-3 and TRBJ1-4; 11 bases align to TRBD1. V dropped 5 bases and J dropped 8; count of bases not matched to a gene: 7. The CDR3 sequence is 15 residues long. Germline CDR1 reads SGHNT; CDR2 reads YENEEA.

The sample holds one count of this clonotype. The rearrangement uses TRBV2 and TRBJ1-5; 11 bases map to TRBD1. J lost 7 bases, V lost 6 bases, and 8 bases had no gene match. Germline V gene data show CDR1 as SNHLY and CDR2 as FYNNEI. CDR3 length: 15 residues. The CDR3 bases are TGTGCCAGCAGGAGACCCGGGACAGGGGGGCAGCCCCAGCATTTT. It translates to CASRRPGTGGQPQHF.

The genes are TRBV6-1 and TRBJ2-2; possible D gene TRBD1, 6 bases. V dropped 6 bases and J dropped 5 bases, with 10 bases sitting between them. The CDR3 length is 13 residues. The germline gives CDR1 MNHNS, CDR2 SASEGT. CDR3 protein: CASRRTATGELFF. CDR3 bases: TGTGCCAGCAGAAGGACAGCGACCGGGGAGCTGTTTTTT.

The chain joins TRBV3-1 to TRBJ1-2, with D possibly matching TRBD1 (5 bases). The length of the CDR3 is 15 residues. Trimming pared 2 bases from V and 4 bases from J, leaving 14 bases between. CDR1 and CDR2 (germline): LGHDT, YNNKEL (reference sequence). In DNA, the CDR3 is TGTGCCAGCAGCCAAACACGGGGCTCAACCTATGGCTACACCTTC. As protein: CASSQTRGSTYGYTF.

This clonotype was counted ten times or more. The rearrangement links TRBV10-3 to TRBJ1-2; 9 nucleotides line up with TRBD1. Germline lookup yields CDR1 ENHRY and CDR2 SYGVKD. There are 13 residues in the CDR3. Trimming cost V 5 bases and J 7 bases; bases outside gene matches: 5. The CDR3 here is CAISPGQGVGYTF. The CDR3 bases are TGTGCCATCAGTCCGGGACAGGGAGTTGGCTACACCTTC.

This clonotype was picked up a small number of times. The chain recombines TRBV6-1 with TRBJ2-5, with 7 bases fitting TRBD1. V lost 4 bases and J lost 3; bases outside the gene matches: 14. Germline loops: CDR1 MNHNS, CDR2 SASEGT. This CDR3 has 17 residues. The CDR3 DNA reads as TGTGCCAGCAGTGTCGACCCTCCGGGACAGATTAAAGAGACCCAGTACTTC. It yields the protein CASSVDPPGQIKETQYF.

This clonotype has at least ten counts. V and J are TRBV6-2 or TRBV6-3 and TRBJ2-7; D is perhaps TRBD2 (5 bases). CDR1 is MNHEY and CDR2 is SVGEGT in the germline V gene. Trimming removed 6 bases at V and 3 bases at J, with 12 bases between. The CDR3 is 13 residues long. In nucleotides, the CDR3 is TGTGCCAGCAGCCGTGGACGGGACTACGAGCAGTACTTC. It specifies CASSRGRDYEQYF.

This clonotype has only one observation. The chain carries TRBV5-1 and TRBJ2-6; no definite D call. The CDR3 consists of 15 residues. The germline V gene has CDR1 SGHRS and CDR2 YFSETQ. V shed 4 bases and J shed 3 bases, with 11 bases lying between them. CDR3 loop: CASSTQPFGANVLTF. In DNA, the CDR3 is TGCGCCAGCAGCACACAGCCTTTTGGGGCCAACGTCCTGACTTTC.

This rearrangement joins TRBV6-1 to TRBJ2-6; D gene unclear. Germline V gene sequence: CDR1 MNHNS, CDR2 SASEGT. V lost 0 bases and J lost 3, with 15 bases in between. The CDR3 has 18 amino acids. The CDR3 DNA is TGTGCCAGCAGTGAAGCCCAGACAACATGGGATGGGGCCAACGTCCTGACTTTC. Translated, it gives CASSEAQTTWDGANVLTF.

The gene calls are TRBV27 and TRBJ1-2; weak D call: TRBD1 (6 bases). V was trimmed by 6 bases and J by 6 bases, leaving 14 bases between them. In germline, CDR1 is MNHEY, CDR2 SMNVEV (reference sequence). The CDR3 extends over 13 amino acids. CDR3 sequence reads: CASSLNRENGYTF. CDR3 coding DNA: TGTGCCAGCAGCTTGAACAGGGAAAATGGCTACACCTTC.

This clonotype was seen at least ten times. The chain has TRBV27 and TRBJ1-3; possibly TRBD1 for D (5 bases). This CDR3 spans 15 amino acids. V lost 0 bases and J lost 4, with 10 bases in between. CDR1 is MNHEY and CDR2 is SMNVEV in the germline V gene (reference sequence). CDR3 nucleotides: TGTGCCAGCAGTTTATCGGGGGGGAGCGGAAACACCATATATTTT. Amino acid sequence: CASSLSGGSGNTIYF.

This sequence joins TRBV7-9 and TRBJ1-5, with 11 nucleotides matching TRBD1. Germline V gene lookup returns CDR1 SEHNR and CDR2 FQNEAQ (reference sequence). J lost 5 bases, V lost 5 bases, and 5 bases had no gene match. This CDR3 is 15 amino acids long. CDR3 nucleotides: TGTGCCAGCAGCCGGACAGGGGGCTTGGATCAGCCCCAGCATTTT. Its translation is CASSRTGGLDQPQHF.

The V call is TRBV6-2 or TRBV6-3, the J call TRBJ2-3; D uncertain. Germline assignment: CDR1 MNHEY and CDR2 SVGEGT. The CDR3 spans 14 residues. Trimming took 2 bases from V and 4 from J, leaving 10 bases between them. The CDR3: CASSYVASPDTQYF. In DNA form, the CDR3 reads TGTGCCAGCAGTTACGTAGCAAGCCCAGATACGCAGTATTTT.

This clonotype was counted ten times or more. The chain links TRBV3-1 to TRBJ2-6; the D is unclear. The CDR3 is made up of 16 amino acids. V was pared by 3 bases and J by 0 bases, with 9 bases between. CDR1 LGHDT and CDR2 YNNKEL come from the germline V gene (reference sequence). CDR3 sequence reads: CASSQDEVSGANVLTF. For the CDR3, the DNA is TGTGCCAGCAGCCAGGATGAAGTCTCTGGGGCCAACGTCCTGACTTTC.

The gene calls are TRBV29-1 and TRBJ2-1; 10 nucleotides agree with TRBD2. With V trimmed by 2 bases and J by 4 bases, 8 bases remained unmatched. CDR1 and CDR2 (germline): SQVTM, ANQGSEA. The CDR3 contains 16 residues. CDR3 sequence (DNA): TGCAGCGTTGAAAGCTCTAGCGGGGGCCTTTACAATGAGCAGTTCTTC. Its translation: CSVESSSGGLYNEQFF.

This clonotype was seen only a few times. The CDR3 nucleotides are TGTGCCAGCAGTGATTTTCTGGGAGACGAGACCCAGTACTTC. Its translation: CASSDFLGDETQYF. The chain carries TRBV6-1 and TRBJ2-5, with TRBD2 as a possible D gene (5 bases). Trimming removed 3 bases at V and 5 bases at J, with 13 bases between. Germline CDR1 reads MNHNS; CDR2 reads SASEGT. This CDR3 comprises 14 residues.

The V and J genes are TRBV9 and TRBJ2-5; 13 nucleotides match TRBD2. The V gene end was trimmed by 4 bases and the J gene end by 5 bases; junction bases not matched to a gene: 8. The length of the CDR3 is 16 residues. CDR1 is SGDLS and CDR2 is YYNGEE in the germline V gene. CDR3 in DNA: TGTGCCAGCAGCCAGGGGGGACTAGCGGGACGTGAGACCCAGTACTTC. Its translation is CASSQGGLAGRETQYF.

The sample holds a few counts of this clonotype. The chain couples TRBV2 to TRBJ2-3; D may match TRBD1 or TRBD2 (6 bases each). CDR3 size: 12 residues. CDR1 and CDR2 (germline): SNHLY, FYNNEI. V was pared by 6 bases and J by 9 bases, with 13 bases between. The CDR3 DNA reads TGTGCCAGCAGCGAGGGGGGCCAGACGCAGTATTTT. This sequence encodes CASSEGGQTQYF. The full variable domain, rest sourced from reference TRBV2 and TRBJ2-3, is EPEVTQTPSHQVTQMGQEVILRCVPISNHLYFYWYRQILGQKVEFLVSFYNNEISEKSEIFDDQFSVERPDGSNFTLKIRSTKLEDSAMYFCASSEGGQTQYFGPGTRLTVL.

This clonotype was counted at least ten times. The V call is TRBV27, the J call TRBJ1-1; D is unclear. Trimming pared 5 bases from V and 1 base from J, leaving 5 bases between. This CDR3 comprises 12 residues. Per germline, CDR1 MNHEY and CDR2 SMNVEV (reference sequence). The CDR3 DNA sequence: TGTGCCAGCAGTGCCACGAACACTGAAGCTTTCTTT. Protein sequence: CASSATNTEAFF.

This chain connects TRBV24-1 to TRBJ2-3; 8 positions match TRBD1. Germline V CDR1 and CDR2: KGHDR, SFDVKD. This CDR3 contains 15 residues. The V segment lost 5 bases and the J segment 4 bases; nucleotides outside the gene matches: 7. This chain's CDR3 is CATSVRTGMADTQYF. CDR3 DNA sequence: TGTGCCACCAGTGTTCGGACAGGGATGGCAGATACGCAGTATTTT.

The chain combines TRBV12-3 or TRBV12-4 with TRBJ2-3, with D possibly being TRBD2 (6 bases). The CDR3 is 16 amino acids. With 2 bases removed from V and 0 bases from J, the gap between germline ends came to 12 bases. The chain's CDR3 is CASSLRGGASTDTQYF. In DNA form, the CDR3 reads TGTGCCAGCAGTTTAAGAGGAGGGGCTAGCACAGATACGCAGTATTTT.

The rearrangement joins TRBV30 to TRBJ2-1, with 9 bases fitting TRBD2. The CDR3 spans 15 residues. The V segment lost 8 bases and the J segment 4 bases; nucleotides outside the gene matches: 12. CDR1 and CDR2 (germline): GTSNPN, SVGIG (reference sequence). The CDR3 DNA reads TGTGCCGAAAGGAGGGCGGGAGGGATTTACAATGAGCAGTTCTTC. This gives the protein CAERRAGGIYNEQFF.

Ten or more counts support this clonotype. The rearrangement uses TRBV20-1 and TRBJ2-3; TRBD1 might be the D (6 bases). The CDR3 totals 15 residues. The ends were cut back, 0 bases at V and 4 bases at J, with 14 bases in the middle. CDR1 is DFQATT and CDR2 is SNEGSKA in the germline V gene (reference sequence). This chain's CDR3 is CSARDPPPGADTQYF. CDR3 in DNA: TGCAGTGCTAGAGATCCCCCTCCAGGGGCAGATACGCAGTATTTT.

The gene calls are TRBV14 and TRBJ1-1, with a possible D match to TRBD1 (6 bases). Germline CDR1 and CDR2: SGHDN and FVKESK. With 4 bases removed from V and 8 bases from J, the gap between germline ends came to 23 bases. This CDR3 is 16 amino acids long. DNA of the CDR3: TGTGCCAGCAGCCGGGAACGGAGGACAGCTATGTGGGAAGCTTTCTTT. Translated, it gives CASSRERRTAMWEAFF.

The chain combines TRBV4-1 with TRBJ2-7; TRBD1 matches 7 bases. V was pared by 2 bases and J by 6 bases, with 10 bases of the junction left unmatched. The CDR3 is 15 residues long. Germline V gene lookup returns CDR1 MGHRA and CDR2 YSYEKL. CDR3 sequence: CASSQPTGKTSEQYF. The CDR3 nucleotides are TGCGCCAGCAGCCAACCGACAGGGAAAACATCCGAGCAGTACTTC.

This clonotype has ten or more counts. The chain links TRBV7-9 to TRBJ2-2, with unresolved D. The CDR3 spans 8 residues. Per the germline V gene, CDR1 is SEHNR and CDR2 is FQNEAQ (reference sequence). As DNA, the CDR3 is TGTATTGCCGGGGAGCTGTTTTTT. This sequence encodes CIAGELFF. Drawing the rest from reference TRBV7-9 and TRBJ2-2, the complete variable domain is DTGVSQNPRHKITKRGQNVTFRCDPISEHNRLYWYRQTLGQGPEFLTYFQNEAQLEKSRLLSDRFSAERPKGSFSTLEIQRTEQGDSAMYLCIAGELFFGEGSRLTVL.

This rearrangement joins TRBV18 to TRBJ2-3; 9 nucleotides match TRBD2. The ends lost 4 bases at V and 1 base at J; junction bases unmatched: 15. Germline lookup yields CDR1 KGHSH and CDR2 LQKENI. CDR3 length equals 19 residues. The CDR3 nucleotides read TGTGCCAGCTCACGTATGTCAAGAGAAGCGGGGGGACGCACAGATACGCAGTATTTT. This codes for CASSRMSREAGGRTDTQYF.

This sequence joins TRBV30 and TRBJ1-1, with TRBD1 matching 7 bases. Losses at the gene ends were 6 bases for V and 9 bases for J; bases not matched to a gene: 13. CDR3 length equals 13 residues. Germline CDR1 and CDR2: GTSNPN and SVGIG (reference sequence). CDR3 residues: CACSSPPTGKAFF. CDR3 coding DNA: TGTGCCTGTAGTTCCCCCCCGACAGGGAAAGCTTTCTTT. The whole variable domain, filled in from reference TRBV30 and TRBJ1-1, reads SQTIHQWPATLVQPVGSPLSLECTVEGTSNPNLYWYRQAAGRGLQLLFYSVGIGQISSEVPQNLSASRPQDRQFILSSKKLLLSDSGFYLCACSSPPTGKAFFGQGTRLTVV.